This entry features one T cell receptor (beta chain) sequence. Its antigen remains unidentified. This entry is derived from a study of cytomegalovirus exposure and HLA in healthy donors. General observations from the study: Sequence variants that were highly shared formed a cluster that was likely a sequencing artifact. The study carried out a later analysis of TCR beta sequences. It associated roughly 17,000 of them with specific HLA alleles at a false discovery rate of 0.05. Altogether, about 160 TCR beta chains were recorded as cytomegalovirus-associated.

PCR amplification relied on 60 Vbeta primers (plus 13 Jbeta primers). Repertoires were generated with immunoSEQ multiplex PCR, while TCRdb's copy carries only in-frame clones and drops some. This repertoire shows fewer than 200,000 clones, less than 85% found once; its top ten account for 1.5%. This TCR was sampled from a male donor in good health and CMV-seronegative. Sequencing was performed on PBMCs.

The CDR3 bases are TGTGCCAGCAGCTCCTGGACTAGCGGGAGGGCTAGCACAGATACGCAGTATTTT. It codes for CASSSWTSGRASTDTQYF. This chain connects TRBV7-7 to TRBJ2-3, with TRBD2 matching 15 bases. This CDR3 spans 18 amino acids. Germline-derived CDR1 and CDR2 are SSHAT and FNYEAQ (reference sequence). After removal of 4 bases from V and 0 bases from J, the junction contained 5 bases not matched to a gene.